Given below is one TCR beta chain in context. The data were obtained in a study of blood T cell repertoires in COVID-19. Study-level background: Donors in the United States, Italy and Spain gave samples during acute or convalescent COVID-19.

Individuals aged roughly 18 to 95 years were recruited from approximately 22 US areas. Recovery among Cohort 3 donors was established by two negative PCRs, clearance, or symptom resolution. Authors' analysis steps: Estimated nucleated cell counts came from reference gene primer amplification. Clones were read by immunoSEQ multiplex PCR, and TCRdb kept only the in-frame ones, dropping some. V and J calls and clone size follow that table, whereas D and trimming were derived from the DNA. The sample lists roughly 130,000 clones, 80% to 85% occurring once. The sequenced material came from PBMCs or T cells enriched from blood (not recorded which). The sequence was collected from a woman aged 25-40 years who had recovered from COVID-19.

The CDR3 nucleotides read TGTGCCAGCACCCCGACAGGGGACTATGGCTACACCTTC. It yields the protein CASTPTGDYGYTF. The rearrangement uses TRBV6-5 and TRBJ1-2, with 8 bases aligning to TRBD1. The trim removed 7 bases at V and 3 bases at J, leaving 4 bases unmatched. Looked up from germline, CDR1 is MNHEY and CDR2 is SVGAGI. There are 13 residues in the CDR3.